The clone carrying this T cell receptor (beta chain) occurred many times. Its antigen is not known. This sample was included in a study of T cells in Graves' hyperthyroidism and ophthalmopathy. Each diagnosis drew on symptoms, thyroxine, TRAb, thyroid ultrasound and orbital computed tomography findings. Each 10 ml fresh peripheral blood draw supplied the PBMCs. CDR1 DFQATT and CDR2 SNEGSKA come from the germline V gene (reference sequence). This CDR3 is 14 amino acids long. V was cut by 3 bases and J by 0 bases, with 9 bases left in between. Study-wide results and caveats: Peripheral blood also featured most of the thyroid clonotypes expanded above 0.001.

The CDR3 regions of TCR beta were amplified from RNA transcripts. The TCR CDR3 was amplified in a first-round RT-PCR using the HTBI primer set. TCRdb re-analysed the multiplex PCR reads in MiXCR, keeping a single row per CDR3 protein. The repertoire includes around 690,000 distinct CDR3 sequences, less than 25% of them detected once, and roughly a third sits in the top ten. V gene TRBV20-1 combines with J gene TRBJ2-1, with D uncertain. The TCR comes from a man younger than 45 with Graves' ophthalmopathy. Sample: blood. The CDR3 DNA is TGCAGTGCTAGGAAATCGACCTCCTACAATGAGCAGTTCTTC. It translates to CSARKSTSYNEQFF.